This T cell receptor beta chain derives from a study of blood T cell repertoires in COVID-19. Study information: Sites across the United States, Italy and Spain contributed samples from acute and convalescent COVID-19. Nucleic acid was either cDNA or gDNA, and it came from T cells, B-cell-depleted T cells, or PBMCs.

Germline CDR1 LGHNT, CDR2 FRNRAP. The junction had 8 bases not matched to a gene; V was cut back by 5 bases and J by 12 bases. This CDR3 has 13 amino acids. Original handling: The authors estimated nucleated cell counts from reference gene primer amplification. Method: immunoSEQ multiplex PCR; TCRdb's copy keeps in-frame clones and lacks some. That table gives V, J and clone size, and the DNA gave D and trimming. The table records 60,000 to 70,000 clones, more than 70% of them present only once. The chain links TRBV12-5 to TRBJ2-3, with TRBD2 matching 10 bases. Input material: peripheral blood. The clonotype originates from a man in his fifties or sixties with active COVID-19. In DNA form, the CDR3 reads TGTGCTAGTGGTACGAGGACTAGCGGCCAACAGTATTTT. Translated, it gives CASGTRTSGQQYF. The full variable domain, with the rest looked up from reference TRBV12-5 and TRBJ2-3, is DARVTQTPRHKVTEMGQEVTMRCQPILGHNTVFWYRQTMMQGLELLAYFRNRAPLDDSGMPKDRFSAEMPDATLATLKIQPSEPRDSAVYFCASGTRTSGQQYFGPGTRLTVL.